The next 23 T cell receptor beta chains were all read from a single sample in a study of T cells after posttransplantation cyclophosphamide. A marrow graft followed busulfan-fludarabine conditioning, with cyclophosphamide on days +3 and +4. The protocol was immunoSEQ multiplex PCR, while the TCRdb copy is restricted to in-frame clones and leaves out a portion. Of about 4,700 clones in the sample, about 80% are singletons; the top ten hold 3.5% to 5%. The material was PBMCs, obtained after allogeneic stem cell transplant with posttransplant cyclophosphamide. All receptors derive from a male patient aged 50 to 59 who received an allogeneic stem cell transplant from a related donor and was CMV-positive. Some T cells may have originated in the graft donor.

The gene calls are TRBV7-2 and TRBJ2-5, with unresolved D. V lost 0 bases and J lost 9, with 8 bases in between. The CDR3 loop spans 12 amino acids. Germline CDR1 and CDR2: SGHTA and FQGNSA. This CDR3 is CASSLAETAQYF. The CDR3 nucleotides read TGTGCCAGCAGCTTAGCGGAGACGGCCCAGTACTTC.

This clone was detected a few times. CDR3 bases: TGTGCCAGCAGCGACACAGGGGTACTTGAAGCTTTCTTT. It yields the protein CASSDTGVLEAFF. The V call is TRBV25-1, the J call TRBJ1-1; 7 bases align to TRBD1. The germline gives CDR1 MGHDK, CDR2 SYGVNS. V was clipped by 6 bases and J by 7 bases; unmatched bases: 8. This CDR3 has 13 amino acids.

Here the CDR3 DNA reads TGCGCCAGCATCTCGGCGGGCGCCTACTATGGCTACACCTTC. Translating it yields CASISAGAYYGYTF. The J gene is TRBJ1-2, the V gene TRBV23-1; D not certain. TRBV23-1 carries the ORF label, with uncertain function. This CDR3 is 14 amino acids long. The V and J ends lost 7 bases and 3 bases respectively, with 15 bases between them.

The CDR3 loop is CASSVPGTGGSTGANVLTF. The CDR3 DNA sequence: TGTGCCAGTAGTGTGCCCGGGACAGGGGGTTCGACTGGGGCCAACGTCCTGACTTTC. The V call is TRBV19, the J call TRBJ2-6, with 11 bases lining up with TRBD1. The CDR3 loop spans 19 amino acids. Germline trimming cut 5 bases from V and 2 bases from J; bases unmatched to any gene: 11. Germline V lookup: CDR1 LNHDA, CDR2 SQIVND (reference sequence).

This clone was counted a single time. The CDR3 DNA is TGTGCCAGCAGCTTGGGGACAAGGGGGACCCAGTACTTC. Its protein product is CASSLGTRGTQYF. The J gene is TRBJ2-5, the V gene TRBV25-1; D perhaps matches TRBD1 (6 bases). V was cut by 6 bases and J by 7 bases, with 15 bases left in between. This CDR3 region has 13 residues. Per germline, CDR1 MGHDK and CDR2 SYGVNS.

This chain joins TRBV2 and TRBJ2-2, with 8 bases lining up with TRBD1. This CDR3 has 13 residues. Germline V lookup: CDR1 SNHLY, CDR2 FYNNEI. Losses at the gene ends were 10 bases for V and 1 base for J; bases not matched to a gene: 2. The CDR3 reads CATGTGNTGELFF. In nucleotides, the CDR3 is TGTGCCACCGGGACAGGGAACACCGGGGAGCTGTTTTTT.

The rearrangement joins TRBV7-9 to TRBJ1-5; D is undetermined. The V end was cut by 2 bases, the J end by 2 bases, with 4 bases between. CDR1 is SEHNR, CDR2 FQNEAQ, per germline (reference sequence). The CDR3 has 13 amino acids. The CDR3 DNA sequence: TGTGCCAGCAGCTTATCTCGCAATCAGCCCCAGCATTTT. Translated, it gives CASSLSRNQPQHF.

The V gene is TRBV18, the J gene TRBJ1-1; no clear D. This CDR3 is built from 16 residues. Germline V gene data show CDR1 as KGHSH and CDR2 as LQKENI. V lost 3 bases and J lost 0, with 14 bases in between. CDR3 amino acids: CASSPKIAHLNTEAFF. CDR3 nucleotides: TGTGCCAGCTCACCTAAAATAGCGCATTTGAACACTGAAGCTTTCTTT.

The V call is TRBV6-5, the J call TRBJ1-5; 8 bases fit TRBD1. The CDR3 contains 13 residues. The ends lost 6 bases at V and 6 bases at J; junction bases unmatched: 4. CDR1 MNHEY and CDR2 SVGAGI come from the germline V gene. CDR3 DNA sequence: TGTGCCAGCAGAATGACAGGGGCTCAGCCCCAGCATTTT. Translating it yields CASRMTGAQPQHF.

The J gene is TRBJ1-1, the V gene TRBV29-1; D is unclear. The CDR3 totals 10 residues. The V gene's germline CDR1 is SQVTM and CDR2 ANQGSEA. V was pared by 6 bases and J by 4 bases, with 6 bases between. This CDR3 is CSVVATEAFF. CDR3 sequence (DNA): TGCAGCGTCGTGGCCACTGAAGCTTTCTTT. The complete variable domain, with remaining parts taken from reference TRBV29-1 and TRBJ1-1, reads SAVISQKPSRDICQRGTSLTIQCQVDSQVTMMFWYRQQPGQSLTLIATANQGSEATYESGFVIDKFPISRPNLTFSTLTVSNMSPEDSSIYLCSVVATEAFFGQGTRLTVV.

This clone was counted once. The CDR3 DNA reads TGTGCCAGCAGCTTGCGACCGTCGGCGGGGGATACGCAGTATTTT. As protein: CASSLRPSAGDTQYF. V usage is TRBV5-6 and J usage is TRBJ2-3; TRBD2 is a possible D gene (6 bases). V shed 1 base and J shed 6 bases, with 15 bases lying between them. CDR3 length: 15 residues. Germline CDR1 SGHDT, CDR2 YYEEEE.

This clone occurred a few times. The chain has TRBV30 and TRBJ2-1; TRBD2 agrees at 13 bases. CDR1 is GTSNPN and CDR2 is SVGIG in the germline V gene (reference sequence). Trimming cost V 3 bases and J 4 bases; bases outside gene matches: 12. The CDR3 loop spans 18 amino acids. CDR3 coding DNA: TGTGCCTGGAGCCGAAGGACTAGCGGGAGAGGCCGTTACAATGAGCAGTTCTTC. This sequence encodes CAWSRRTSGRGRYNEQFF.

The chain combines TRBV11-2 with TRBJ2-5, with D hard to call. Per germline, CDR1 SGHAT and CDR2 FQNNGV. The CDR3 runs 11 residues. Trimming took off 8 bases at V and 2 bases at J, with 6 bases between the two ends. The CDR3 bases are TGTGCCAGCGGCATTCAAGAGACCCAGTACTTC. Translated: CASGIQETQYF.

The chain has TRBV19 and TRBJ1-2, with a tentative D call TRBD1 (6 bases). This CDR3 comprises 12 residues. Trimming stripped 4 bases from V and 7 bases from J, with 10 bases between. The germline CDR1 and CDR2 sequences are LNHDA and SQIVND (reference sequence). The CDR3 spells CASSKGVGGYTF. CDR3 DNA sequence: TGTGCCAGTAGTAAGGGGGTTGGTGGCTACACCTTC.

This clone was picked up one time. The rearrangement joins TRBV18 to TRBJ1-2; D might be TRBD1 (5 bases). CDR1 KGHSH and CDR2 LQKENI come from the germline V gene. The ends were cut back, 3 bases at V and 8 bases at J, with 13 bases in the middle. There are 13 residues in the CDR3. CDR3 bases: TGTGCCAGCTCACCCTCCGGGACTAGGGGCTACACCTTC. This sequence encodes CASSPSGTRGYTF. Filled out from reference TRBV18 and TRBJ1-2, the complete variable domain reads NAGVMQNPRHLVRRRGQEARLRCSPMKGHSHVYWYRQLPEEGLKFMVYLQKENIIDESGMPKERFSAEFPKEGPSILRIQQVVRGDSAAYFCASSPSGTRGYTFGSGTRLTVV.

This chain uses TRBV6-4 with TRBJ2-7; D perhaps matches TRBD2 (6 bases). The V gene's germline CDR1 is MRHNA and CDR2 SNTAGT. This CDR3 comprises 14 residues. V was clipped by 5 bases and J by 2 bases, with 13 bases between them. The CDR3 DNA follows: TGTGCCAGCAGTCCTCAGGCGGGGCCCTACGAGCAGTACTTC. It specifies CASSPQAGPYEQYF.

The chain combines TRBV4-1 with TRBJ2-7; 12 nucleotides agree with TRBD2. This CDR3 contains 16 residues. Germline CDR1 MGHRA, CDR2 YSYEKL. V gave up 3 bases and J gave up 3 bases; unmatched junction bases: 6. CDR3 sequence reads: CASSQASGGAFYEQYF. CDR3 DNA: TGCGCCAGCAGCCAGGCTAGCGGGGGGGCCTTCTACGAGCAGTACTTC.

This sequence joins TRBV6-5 and TRBJ2-7; D is possibly TRBD2 (6 bases). Germline-derived CDR1 and CDR2 are MNHEY and SVGAGI. This CDR3 comprises 13 residues. Trimming pared 6 bases from V and 2 bases from J, leaving 11 bases between. CDR3 in DNA: TGTGCCAGCAGCCGGGACTCGCCCTACGAGCAGTACTTC. Its protein product is CASSRDSPYEQYF.

The chain uses TRBV18 and TRBJ1-3, with 7 bases identical to TRBD1. The CDR3 has 18 residues. The J segment lost 0 bases and the V segment lost 3 bases, leaving 11 bases of the junction unmatched. Germline V gives CDR1 KGHSH, CDR2 LQKENI. Here the CDR3 DNA reads TGTGCCAGCTCACCGGGGGCAGGGGGAGCCTCCTCTGGAAACACCATATATTTT. This gives the protein CASSPGAGGASSGNTIYF.

The chain is built from TRBV6-5 and TRBJ1-1; D may be TRBD1 (5 bases). Trimming shortened V by 7 bases and J by 8 bases, and 11 bases separated the two germline ends. The CDR3 sequence is 11 residues long. Germline V gene data show CDR1 as MNHEY and CDR2 as SVGAGI. CDR3 amino acids: CASNTRTEAFF. The CDR3 coding sequence is TGTGCCAGCAACACCAGGACAGAAGCTTTCTTT.

The V and J genes are TRBV2 and TRBJ1-2, with D possibly matching TRBD1 (6 bases). The ends were cut back, 5 bases at V and 2 bases at J, with 18 bases in the middle. The CDR3 contains 16 residues. Germline CDR1 reads SNHLY; CDR2 reads FYNNEI. Here the CDR3 DNA reads TGTGCCAGCAGTCTACGCAGCCTTAGGGGGAACTATGGCTACACCTTC. This translates into CASSLRSLRGNYGYTF. The full variable domain, rest sourced from reference TRBV2 and TRBJ1-2, is EPEVTQTPSHQVTQMGQEVILRCVPISNHLYFYWYRQILGQKVEFLVSFYNNEISEKSEIFDDQFSVERPDGSNFTLKIRSTKLEDSAMYFCASSLRSLRGNYGYTFGSGTRLTVV.

V is TRBV18 and J is TRBJ1-5; 8 nucleotides agree with TRBD1. The V and J ends lost 2 bases and 1 base, in that order; junction bases with no gene match: 10. The CDR3 has 18 residues. Germline-derived CDR1 and CDR2 are KGHSH and LQKENI. The DNA of the CDR3 is TGTGCCAGCTCACCAGCCGCCCAGGGGGCAGGGAGCAATCAGCCCCAGCATTTT. Encoded protein: CASSPAAQGAGSNQPQHF. Based on the CDR3 plus reference TRBV18 and TRBJ1-5, the full variable domain is NAGVMQNPRHLVRRRGQEARLRCSPMKGHSHVYWYRQLPEEGLKFMVYLQKENIIDESGMPKERFSAEFPKEGPSILRIQQVVRGDSAAYFCASSPAAQGAGSNQPQHFGDGTRLSIL.

J is TRBJ2-5 and V is TRBV4-1; TRBD2 is a possible D gene (6 bases). Looked up from germline, CDR1 is MGHRA and CDR2 is YSYEKL. The CDR3 has 15 residues. V was shortened by 4 bases and J by 3 bases, with 15 bases between the two germline ends. The CDR3 DNA follows: TGCGCCAGCAGCCGAACCGGGACTCCTAAAGAGACCCAGTACTTC. Translated: CASSRTGTPKETQYF.